These 18 T cell receptor beta chains were all obtained from the same sample, sequenced in a study of blood T cell repertoires in COVID-19. Method: immunoSEQ multiplex PCR; TCRdb's copy keeps in-frame clones and lacks some. Of under 250,000 clones listed, 65% to 90% are singletons. The sequencing input was peripheral blood. Source of these receptors: a man in his forties or fifties with COVID-19, enrolled during active disease.

The chain uses TRBV6-1 and TRBJ1-4; D perhaps matches TRBD1 (5 bases). The CDR3 extends over 15 amino acids. Germline CDR1 and CDR2: MNHNS and SASEGT. Trimming pared 2 bases from V and 7 bases from J, leaving 14 bases between. CDR3 sequence: CASSELGEGVEKLFF. In DNA, the CDR3 is TGTGCCAGCAGTGAATTGGGGGAGGGAGTTGAAAAACTGTTTTTT.

The chain uses TRBV15 and TRBJ2-3, with 15 bases identical to TRBD2. The CDR3 is 19 amino acids. Germline CDR1 and CDR2: LNHNV and YYDKDF (reference sequence). The V segment lost 1 base and the J segment 3 bases; nucleotides outside the gene matches: 8. The CDR3: CATSRGGPGTSGGTDTQYF. The CDR3, as DNA: TGTGCCACCAGCAGAGGAGGCCCCGGGACTAGCGGGGGGACAGATACGCAGTATTTT.

The CDR3 nucleotides are TGTGCCAGCAGCGCCCTTCTACAGGGTCGTGGAAACACCATATATTTT. Encoded protein: CASSALLQGRGNTIYF. This chain connects TRBV2 to TRBJ1-3; possible D gene TRBD1, 6 bases. The CDR3 consists of 16 residues. Germline assignment: CDR1 SNHLY and CDR2 FYNNEI. Trimming shortened V by 6 bases and J by 3 bases, and 18 bases separated the two germline ends.

J is TRBJ2-6 and V is TRBV10-2; the D is unclear. Germline CDR1 is WSHSY and CDR2 is SAAADI. V was shortened by 4 bases and J by 0 bases, with 7 bases between the two germline ends. The CDR3 extends over 15 amino acids. The CDR3 loop is CASSGAYSGANVLTF. The CDR3 coding sequence is TGCGCCAGCAGTGGAGCATACTCTGGGGCCAACGTCCTGACTTTC.

The chain couples TRBV19 to TRBJ2-1, with TRBD2 identical over 9 bases. CDR3 size: 17 residues. The V and J ends lost 5 bases and 2 bases, in that order; junction bases with no gene match: 10. Germline CDR1 and CDR2: LNHDA and SQIVND (reference sequence). The CDR3 reads CASSAGVGGGAYNEQFF. The DNA for the CDR3 is TGTGCCAGTAGTGCAGGCGTGGGCGGGGGGGCCTACAATGAGCAGTTCTTC.

In this sample, this clone turned up a few times. V usage is TRBV4-3 and J usage is TRBJ2-2; D might be TRBD1 (5 bases). The CDR3 is made up of 13 amino acids. The V gene's germline CDR1 is LGHNA and CDR2 YSLEER. Trimming shortened V by 0 bases and J by 9 bases, and 8 bases separated the two germline ends. Here the CDR3 DNA reads TGCGCCAGCAGCCAAGATAAGGGGTGGGAGCTGTTTTTT. Translation gives CASSQDKGWELFF.

This chain joins TRBV7-2 and TRBJ2-7, with TRBD1 identical over 8 bases. With 0 bases clipped from V and 0 bases from J, the junction kept 10 bases outside the gene matches. Germline CDR1 SGHTA, CDR2 FQGNSA. The CDR3 runs to 18 residues. CDR3 bases: TGTGCCAGCAGCTTAGCCTGGACGGACAGGGCCAACTCCTACGAGCAGTACTTC. Translated: CASSLAWTDRANSYEQYF. Drawing the rest from reference TRBV7-2 and TRBJ2-7, the complete variable domain is GAGVSQSPSNKVTEKGKDVELRCDPISGHTALYWYRQSLGQGLEFLIYFQGNSAPDKSGLPSDRFSAERTGGSVSTLTIQRTQQEDSAVYLCASSLAWTDRANSYEQYFGPGTRLTVT.

This clone was seen a single time. Written as DNA, the CDR3 is TGTGCCAGCAGCTTAGTCCCCGCGACAGGAACCGGGGAGCTGTTTTTT. Amino acids: CASSLVPATGTGELFF. The V gene is TRBV7-2, the J gene TRBJ2-2; D might be TRBD1 (6 bases). The V end was cut by 1 base, the J end by 5 bases, with 14 bases between. Germline loops: CDR1 SGHTA, CDR2 FQGNSA. CDR3 size: 16 residues. Filled out from reference TRBV7-2 and TRBJ2-2, the complete variable domain reads GAGVSQSPSNKVTEKGKDVELRCDPISGHTALYWYRQSLGQGLEFLIYFQGNSAPDKSGLPSDRFSAERTGGSVSTLTIQRTQQEDSAVYLCASSLVPATGTGELFFGEGSRLTVL.

The chain has TRBV11-1 and TRBJ2-7, with 7 bases lining up with TRBD2. Losses at the gene ends were 1 base for V and 5 bases for J; bases not matched to a gene: 11. CDR3 length: 16 residues. Germline V gene lookup returns CDR1 SGHAT and CDR2 FQDESV (reference sequence). The CDR3 sequence is CASSLVSFGGSDEQYF. CDR3 coding DNA: TGTGCCAGCAGCTTAGTCTCGTTCGGGGGGTCGGACGAGCAGTACTTC.

The chain combines TRBV6-5 with TRBJ1-1; TRBD1 might be the D (6 bases). V was shortened by 2 bases and J by 9 bases, with 16 bases between the two germline ends. Germline V gene sequence: CDR1 MNHEY, CDR2 SVGAGI. CDR3 size: 14 residues. The CDR3: CASSYASGTQQAFF. In nucleotides, the CDR3 is TGTGCCAGCAGTTACGCCTCCGGGACACAGCAAGCTTTCTTT.

In nucleotides, the CDR3 is TGTGCCAGCAGGACAGCGGGAGGTACTGAAGCTTTCTTT. The encoded protein is CASRTAGGTEAFF. V gene TRBV12-3 or TRBV12-4 combines with J gene TRBJ1-1; D is perhaps TRBD1 (5 bases). Trimming shortened V by 6 bases and J by 5 bases, and 13 bases separated the two germline ends. The CDR3 extends over 13 amino acids.

CDR3 protein: CASSLAGRGDEKLFF. Written as DNA, the CDR3 is TGCGCCAGCAGCTTGGCCGGCAGGGGGGATGAAAAACTGTTTTTT. The chain uses TRBV5-1 and TRBJ1-4, with 7 bases lining up with TRBD1. Trimming removed 0 bases from V and 6 bases from J; junction bases left unmatched: 5. The length of the CDR3 is 15 residues. In germline, CDR1 is SGHRS, CDR2 YFSETQ.

V and J are TRBV6-6 and TRBJ1-1, with a tentative D call TRBD1 (6 bases). In germline, CDR1 is MNHNY, CDR2 SVGAGI (reference sequence). This CDR3 has 15 amino acids. V was shortened by 5 bases and J by 0 bases, with 13 bases between the two germline ends. As DNA, the CDR3 is TGTGCCAGCAGTAGAGGACAGCTCATGAACACTGAAGCTTTCTTT. It codes for CASSRGQLMNTEAFF.

This chain connects TRBV19 to TRBJ2-7; TRBD1 aligns across 7 bases. This CDR3 is built from 17 residues. Germline trimming cut 7 bases from V and 7 bases from J; bases unmatched to any gene: 22. Germline V lookup: CDR1 LNHDA, CDR2 SQIVND (reference sequence). The DNA for the CDR3 is TGTGCCAGTAATCCCTCGGGACAGAACCCTTTTTCGAGGGAGCAGTACTTC. This sequence encodes CASNPSGQNPFSREQYF.

In this sample, this clone turned up a few times. This sequence joins TRBV11-2 and TRBJ1-1; 7 bases agree with TRBD1. J lost 7 bases, V lost 5 bases, and 7 bases had no gene match. The CDR3 is 13 residues long. Germline V gene lookup returns CDR1 SGHAT and CDR2 FQNNGV. Here the CDR3 DNA reads TGTGCCAGCAGCCCAAGAGGGGGCAATGAAGCTTTCTTT. This codes for CASSPRGGNEAFF.

V gene TRBV7-9 combines with J gene TRBJ1-2; the D is unclear. The germline gives CDR1 SEHNR, CDR2 FQNEAQ (reference sequence). CDR3 length: 12 amino acids. Trimming stripped 3 bases from V and 8 bases from J, with 10 bases between. The DNA for the CDR3 is TGTGCCAGCAGCTTGCGAGGGTTCGGCTACACCTTC. It codes for CASSLRGFGYTF. Full variable domain (outside the CDR3, taken from reference TRBV7-9 and TRBJ1-2): DTGVSQNPRHKITKRGQNVTFRCDPISEHNRLYWYRQTLGQGPEFLTYFQNEAQLEKSRLLSDRFSAERPKGSFSTLEIQRTEQGDSAMYLCASSLRGFGYTFGSGTRLTVV.

This chain links TRBV27 with TRBJ2-5; 10 bases fit TRBD2. Germline V CDR1 and CDR2: MNHEY, SMNVEV (reference sequence). This CDR3 is built from 13 residues. Trimming removed 6 bases from V and 5 bases from J; junction bases left unmatched: 3. The CDR3 nucleotides read TGTGCCAGCAGCCAGGGACTAGCGGAGACCCAGTACTTC. It is translated as CASSQGLAETQYF.

The gene calls are TRBV18 and TRBJ1-1, with D unresolved. Per the germline V gene, CDR1 is KGHSH and CDR2 is LQKENI. This CDR3 is 13 amino acids long. V shed 10 bases and J shed 1 base, with 13 bases lying between them. In nucleotides, the CDR3 is TGTGCCACCCTTTTGTCAGAGAACACTGAAGCTTTCTTT. It translates to CATLLSENTEAFF.